The 21 T cell receptor beta chains below were found in one sample sequenced in a study of T cells in Graves' hyperthyroidism and ophthalmopathy. RNA transcripts yielded amplified TCR beta CDR3 regions. RT-PCR in the first round (using the HTBI primer set) targeted the TCR CDR3. TCRdb fed the multiplex PCR reads into MiXCR, producing one record per CDR3 protein. The sample comprises a few hundred thousand distinct CDR3 sequences, roughly 50% of which are singletons, and over 15% rests with the top ten. Sequenced sample: peripheral blood or thyroid tissue (not recorded which). The origin of the receptors is an adult woman with Graves' disease, either hyperthyroidism or ophthalmopathy (not recorded which).

This clonotype has ten or more counts. The J gene is TRBJ1-2, the V gene TRBV20-1; a possible D gene is TRBD1 (5 bases). V was shortened by 5 bases and J by 3 bases, with 10 bases between the two germline ends. Germline loops: CDR1 DFQATT, CDR2 SNEGSKA (reference sequence). CDR3 length: 12 residues. The CDR3 region is CSAWGGDYGYTF. The CDR3 region has the DNA TGCAGTGCTTGGGGGGGGGACTATGGCTACACCTTC.

The rearrangement links TRBV28 to TRBJ1-5, with no clear D. The CDR3 is 17 amino acids. CDR1 and CDR2 (germline): MDHEN, SYDVKM. The ends were cut back, 5 bases at V and 1 base at J, with 18 bases in the middle. CDR3 in amino acids: CASSHELMAGSNQPQHF. CDR3 sequence (DNA): TGTGCCAGCAGTCACGAATTGATGGCGGGGAGCAATCAGCCCCAGCATTTT.

The chain uses TRBV28 and TRBJ1-5, with D possibly matching TRBD1 (5 bases). Germline CDR1 reads MDHEN; CDR2 reads SYDVKM. V lost 3 bases and J 7 bases, leaving 10 bases between the germline ends. The CDR3 contains 13 residues. The CDR3 coding sequence is TGTGCCAGCAGTTTTTTGGGGGACCAGCCCCAGCATTTT. Protein product: CASSFLGDQPQHF.

CDR3 coding DNA: TGCAGTGCTCGCGGGACGTCCACCTACGAGCAGTACTTC. Its translation is CSARGTSTYEQYF. The chain links TRBV20-1 to TRBJ2-7; weak D call: TRBD2 (6 bases). Per germline, CDR1 DFQATT and CDR2 SNEGSKA (reference sequence). CDR3 length equals 13 residues. Trimming took 5 bases from V and 2 from J, leaving 13 bases between them.

V is TRBV10-2 and J is TRBJ1-4; D gene uncertain. The CDR3 length is 13 residues. Trimming cost V 3 bases and J 12 bases, with 14 bases left between them. Germline-derived CDR1 and CDR2 are WSHSY and SAAADI. In DNA, the CDR3 is TGCGCCAGCAGTGACATACTAGCGGGAGAACTGTTTTTT. It codes for CASSDILAGELFF.

The gene calls are TRBV7-2 and TRBJ1-1; tentative D call: TRBD1 (6 bases). Looked up from germline, CDR1 is SGHTA and CDR2 is FQGNSA. The CDR3 contains 12 residues. V was shortened by 5 bases and J by 9 bases, with 13 bases between the two germline ends. The CDR3 nucleotides are TGTGCCAGCAGCACGGGGGGGGCTCAAGCTTTCTTT. It specifies CASSTGGAQAFF.

Turning to this clonotype: A read error may produce the germline difference seen at one junction end. The genes are TRBV5-1 and TRBJ1-5; TRBD1 matches at 9 bases. Germline values: CDR1 SGHRS, CDR2 YFSETQ. The CDR3 is made up of 15 amino acids. This chain's CDR3 is CTSSLGQGRDQPQHF. The CDR3 coding sequence is TGCACCAGCAGCTTGGGACAGGGAAGGGATCAGCCCCAGCATTTT.

The rearrangement links TRBV2 to TRBJ2-1, with D perhaps given as TRBD1 or TRBD2 (5 bases each). V was trimmed by 4 bases and J by 10 bases, leaving 11 bases between them. CDR3 length equals 12 residues. From germline, CDR1 is SNHLY and CDR2 FYNNEI. The CDR3 loop is CASSARDLEQFF. Written as DNA, the CDR3 is TGTGCCAGCAGTGCCCGGGACCTGGAGCAGTTCTTC. The full variable domain, rest sourced from reference TRBV2 and TRBJ2-1, is EPEVTQTPSHQVTQMGQEVILRCVPISNHLYFYWYRQILGQKVEFLVSFYNNEISEKSEIFDDQFSVERPDGSNFTLKIRSTKLEDSAMYFCASSARDLEQFFGPGTRLTVL.

This clonotype was counted ten times or more. This chain joins TRBV12-3 or TRBV12-4 and TRBJ1-5, with D perhaps TRBD1 (6 bases). CDR3 length: 12 residues. Trimming stripped 5 bases from V and 9 bases from J, with 11 bases between. The CDR3 sequence is CASSNRESPQHF. The CDR3 DNA sequence: TGTGCCAGCAGTAACAGGGAGTCGCCCCAGCATTTT.

Details on this clonotype: Since no conserved phenylalanine or tryptophan closes the CDR3, a read error is the likely cause. This rearrangement joins TRBV29-1 to TRBJ1-2; 11 nucleotides align to TRBD1. This CDR3 comprises 14 residues. Germline CDR1 is SQVTM and CDR2 is ANQGSEA. J gave up 6 bases and V 6 bases, and 9 bases lay outside the gene matches. CDR3 bases: TGCAGCGTAGAGGGACAGGGGGGGCGGGATGGCTACACCCTC. Translation: CSVEGQGGRDGYTL.

As concerns this clonotype: It is likely a read error, because the conserved phenylalanine at the end of the CDR3 is missing. The DNA is omitted, as the CDR3 cannot be located on it reliably, and the CDR3 follows TCRdb's listing. The CDR3 reads CATRDIPR. This chain links TRBV10-3 with TRBJ1-1; the table assigns TRBD1, which was not confirmed against the DNA. The germline gives CDR1 ENHRY, CDR2 SYGVKD. With termini counted, the CDR3 has 8 amino acids.

V usage is TRBV13 and J usage is TRBJ1-2, with no clear D. The CDR3 contains 13 residues. The V gene's germline CDR1 is PRHDT and CDR2 FYEKMQ (reference sequence). Trimming left V 5 bases short and J 3 bases short, with 10 bases between. The CDR3 DNA sequence: TGTGCCAGCAGCGAGCTAACAGACTATGGCTACACCTTC. Protein: CASSELTDYGYTF. The full variable domain, its missing parts supplied by reference TRBV13 and TRBJ1-2, is AAGVIQSPRHLIKEKRETATLKCYPIPRHDTVYWYQQGPGQDPQFLISFYEKMQSDKGSIPDRFSAQQFSDYHSELNMSSLELGDSALYFCASSELTDYGYTFGSGTRLTVV.

As to this clonotype: The junction shows a germline mismatch at one end, possibly a read error. CDR3 residues: CAISEPRGANTEAFF. The CDR3 nucleotides read TGTGCCATCAGTGAGCCCAGGGGTGCGAACACTGAGGCTTTCTTT. This chain links TRBV10-3 with TRBJ1-1; possible D gene TRBD1, 6 bases. Germline V CDR1 and CDR2: ENHRY, SYGVKD. The CDR3 length is 15 residues.

This clonotype has ten or more counts. The chain recombines TRBV6-6 with TRBJ1-5; D gene unclear. Trimming cost V 2 bases and J 1 base, with 6 bases left between them. The CDR3 contains 14 residues. CDR1 MNHNY and CDR2 SVGAGI come from the germline V gene (reference sequence). The CDR3 DNA is TGTGCCAGCAGTTACGGAGGAAGCAATCAGCCCCAGCATTTT. Encoded protein: CASSYGGSNQPQHF.

This clonotype was counted ten times or more. V usage is TRBV28 and J usage is TRBJ1-1; weak D call: TRBD1 (5 bases). Trimming removed 3 bases at V and 6 bases at J, with 8 bases between. Per the germline V gene, CDR1 is MDHEN and CDR2 is SYDVKM. The CDR3 is made up of 12 amino acids. CDR3 in DNA: TGTGCCAGCAGTTTTAAGGGGCCTGAAGCTTTCTTT. Protein product: CASSFKGPEAFF.

The chain is built from TRBV10-3 and TRBJ2-5; 8 nucleotides match TRBD1. CDR3 length: 15 amino acids. V trimming: 6 bases; J trimming: 5 bases; junction bases outside the gene matches: 11. Germline CDR1 is ENHRY and CDR2 is SYGVKD. The CDR3 here is CAISPRQGMMETQYF. The CDR3 coding sequence is TGTGCCATCAGCCCAAGACAGGGGATGATGGAGACCCAGTACTTC.

This clonotype was observed once. The CDR3 reads CASSTGTGGKETQYF. The CDR3 nucleotides are TGTGCCAGCAGTACCGGGACAGGGGGCAAAGAGACCCAGTACTTC. The gene calls are TRBV25-1 and TRBJ2-5; 12 nucleotides match TRBD1. The CDR3 length is 15 residues. The germline CDR1 and CDR2 sequences are MGHDK and SYGVNS. Unmatched junction bases numbered 4, after V lost 5 bases and J lost 3 bases.

Of note for this clonotype: A read error may explain this, as a much larger clone is one base away. The V gene is TRBV5-1, the J gene TRBJ1-3, with a weak D call TRBD1 (5 bases). The CDR3 totals 16 residues. V was cut by 7 bases and J by 4 bases, with 21 bases left in between. Germline assignment: CDR1 SGHRS and CDR2 YFSETQ. The CDR3 DNA follows: TGCGCCAGCGGCCCTGGGGCAGGGTCTCCAGGAAACACCATATATTTT. It encodes CASGPGAGSPGNTIYF. Looking up the rest from reference TRBV5-1 and TRBJ1-3 gives the full variable domain: KAGVTQTPRYLIKTRGQQVTLSCSPISGHRSVSWYQQTPGQGLQFLFEYFSETQRNKGNFPGRFSGRQFSNSRSEMNVSTLELGDSALYLCASGPGAGSPGNTIYFGEGSWLTVV.

This clonotype was detected ten times or more. CDR3 nucleotides: TGTGCCAGCAGCTTATTGATTAGCTCCTACGAGCAGTACTTC. It is translated as CASSLLISSYEQYF. The rearrangement links TRBV7-2 to TRBJ2-7; D is uncertain. This CDR3 comprises 14 residues. Trimming shortened V by 2 bases and J by 0 bases, and 8 bases separated the two germline ends. Germline lookup yields CDR1 SGHTA and CDR2 FQGNSA.

This chain connects TRBV5-1 to TRBJ2-7, with D possibly being TRBD1 (6 bases). CDR1 is SGHRS, CDR2 YFSETQ, per germline. The V end lost 5 bases, the J end lost 5 bases, and 14 bases lay between the germline ends. The length of the CDR3 is 13 residues. The chain's CDR3 is CASRRGTYDEQYF. Written as DNA, the CDR3 is TGCGCCAGCAGGAGGGGGACATATGACGAGCAGTACTTC. Full variable domain (rest looked up from reference TRBV5-1 and TRBJ2-7): KAGVTQTPRYLIKTRGQQVTLSCSPISGHRSVSWYQQTPGQGLQFLFEYFSETQRNKGNFPGRFSGRQFSNSRSEMNVSTLELGDSALYLCASRRGTYDEQYFGPGTRLTVT.

The chain combines TRBV12-3 or TRBV12-4 with TRBJ1-6; 7 bases match TRBD1. J gave up 2 bases and V 6 bases, and 1 base lay outside the gene matches. This CDR3 region has 14 residues. DNA for the CDR3: TGTGCCAGCAGCACAGGGGCCTATAATTCACCCCTCCACTTT. Amino acids: CASSTGAYNSPLHF.